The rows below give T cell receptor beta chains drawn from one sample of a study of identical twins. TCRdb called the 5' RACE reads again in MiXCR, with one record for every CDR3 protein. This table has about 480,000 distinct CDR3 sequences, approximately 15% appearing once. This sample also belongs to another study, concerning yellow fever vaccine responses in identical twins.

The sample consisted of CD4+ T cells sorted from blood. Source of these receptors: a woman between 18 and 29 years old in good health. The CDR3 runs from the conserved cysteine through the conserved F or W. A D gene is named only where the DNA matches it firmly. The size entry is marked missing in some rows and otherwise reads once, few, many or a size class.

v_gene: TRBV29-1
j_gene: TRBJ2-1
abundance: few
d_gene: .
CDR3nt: TGCAGCGTTCCTCGCGCGATCTACAATGAGCAGTTCTTC
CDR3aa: CSVPRAIYNEQFF

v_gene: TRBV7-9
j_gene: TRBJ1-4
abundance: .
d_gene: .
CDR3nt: TGTGCCAGCAGCTCTACTCCACAGGGTAAAGAAAAACTGTTTTTT
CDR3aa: CASSSTPQGKEKLFF

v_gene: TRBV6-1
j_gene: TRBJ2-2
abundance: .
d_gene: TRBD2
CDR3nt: TGTGCCAGCGTGAGACTAGCGGGAGACGGGGAGCTGTTTTTT
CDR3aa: CASVRLAGDGELFF

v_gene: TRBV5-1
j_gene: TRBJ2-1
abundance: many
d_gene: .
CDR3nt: TGCGCCAGCAGCTTGGACGCATCGGCCTCCTACAATGAGCAGTTCTTC
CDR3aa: CASSLDASASYNEQFF

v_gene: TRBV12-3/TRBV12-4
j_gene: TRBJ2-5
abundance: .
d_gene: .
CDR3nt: TGTGCCAGCAGTTTTCGAGGGGCGGGGGAGACCCAGTACTTC
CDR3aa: CASSFRGAGETQYF

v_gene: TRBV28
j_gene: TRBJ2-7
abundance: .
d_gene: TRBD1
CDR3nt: TGTGCCAGCATCGCAACCACCGGGACAGGGGGTTCCTACGAGCAGTACTTC
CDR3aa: CASIATTGTGGSYEQYF

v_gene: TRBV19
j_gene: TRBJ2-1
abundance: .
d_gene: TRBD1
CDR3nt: TGTGCCAGTAGTCGAACCGGGACAGGGTACTACAATGAGCAGTTCTTC
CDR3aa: CASSRTGTGYYNEQFF

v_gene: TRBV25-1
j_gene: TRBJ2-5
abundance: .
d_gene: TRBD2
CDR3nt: TGTGCCAGCAGTGTCGGGGACTATTTCCAAGAGACCCAGTACTTC
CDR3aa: CASSVGDYFQETQYF

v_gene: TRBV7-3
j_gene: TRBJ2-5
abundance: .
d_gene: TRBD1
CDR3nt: TGTGCCAGCAGCTCCGGACAGGGGGCGCCTGAGACCCAGTACTTC
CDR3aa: CASSSGQGAPETQYF

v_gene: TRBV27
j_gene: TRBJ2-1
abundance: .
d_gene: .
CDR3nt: TGTGCCAGCAGTTTACGCAGGAACAATGAGCAGTTCTTC
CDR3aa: CASSLRRNNEQFF

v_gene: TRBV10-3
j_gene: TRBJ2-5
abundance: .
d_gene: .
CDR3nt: TGTGCCATCAGTGGTGGGAGCCTCGAGACCCAGTACTTC
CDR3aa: CAISGGSLETQYF

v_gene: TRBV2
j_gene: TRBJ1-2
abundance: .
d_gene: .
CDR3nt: TGTGCCAGCAGTATCGGGGCCTATGGCTACACCTTC
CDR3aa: CASSIGAYGYTF

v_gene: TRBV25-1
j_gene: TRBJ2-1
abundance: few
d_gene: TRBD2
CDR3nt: TGTGCCAGCACTAGCGGGGCCCCCTACAATGAGCAGTTCTTC
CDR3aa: CASTSGAPYNEQFF

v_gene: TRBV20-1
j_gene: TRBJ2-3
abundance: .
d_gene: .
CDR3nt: TGCAGTGCACCAGGGTCCACAGATACGCAGTATTTT
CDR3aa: CSAPGSTDTQYF

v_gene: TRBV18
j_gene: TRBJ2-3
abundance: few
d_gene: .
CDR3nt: TGTGCCAGCTCCCGGGGCCTTGACACCACAGATACGCAGTATTTT
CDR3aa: CASSRGLDTTDTQYF

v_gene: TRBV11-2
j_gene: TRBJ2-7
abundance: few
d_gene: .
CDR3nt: TGTGCCAGCAGCTCTGGCGGGCTATATTACGAGCAGTACTTC
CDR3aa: CASSSGGLYYEQYF

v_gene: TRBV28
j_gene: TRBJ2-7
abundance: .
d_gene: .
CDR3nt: TGTGCCAGCAGTTTACTGATTTACGAGCAGTACTTC
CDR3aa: CASSLLIYEQYF

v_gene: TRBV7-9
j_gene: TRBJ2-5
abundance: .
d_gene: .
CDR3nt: TGTGCCAGCAGTTCGGACGGGATTGCGACCCAGTACTTC
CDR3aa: CASSSDGIATQYF

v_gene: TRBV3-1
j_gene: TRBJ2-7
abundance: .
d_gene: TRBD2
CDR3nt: TGTGCCAGCAGTCCTGGGGGGGAGAATTGGAAAAACGAGCAGTACTTC
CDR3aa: CASSPGGENWKNEQYF

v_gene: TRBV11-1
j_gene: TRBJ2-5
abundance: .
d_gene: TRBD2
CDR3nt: TGTGCCAGCAGCGCACGACTATCTAGCGGGGGAGGCCAAGAGACCCAGTACTTC
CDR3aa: CASSARLSSGGGQETQYF

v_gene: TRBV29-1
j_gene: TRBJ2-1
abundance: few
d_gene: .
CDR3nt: TGCAGCGTTGTTTATAGAACCAATGAGCAGTTCTTC
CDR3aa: CSVVYRTNEQFF

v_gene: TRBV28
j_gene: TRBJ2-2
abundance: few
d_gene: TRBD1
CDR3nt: TGTGCCAGCAGTTTATCTAAACAGGGGATCGGGGAGCTGTTTTTT
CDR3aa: CASSLSKQGIGELFF

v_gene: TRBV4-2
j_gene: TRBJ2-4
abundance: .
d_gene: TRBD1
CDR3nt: TGTGCCAGCAGCCAAGGGGACAGGGACGCCATTCAGTACTTC
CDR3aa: CASSQGDRDAIQYF

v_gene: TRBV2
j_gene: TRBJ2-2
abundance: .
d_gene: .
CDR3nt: TGTGCCAGCAGTGAAGAGACTAGGGTCGGGGAGCTGTTTTTT
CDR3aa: CASSEETRVGELFF

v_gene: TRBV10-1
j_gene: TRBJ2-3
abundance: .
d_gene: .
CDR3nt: TGCGCCAGCAGTGCCAGGACACAAAGCACAGATACGCAGTATTTT
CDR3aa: CASSARTQSTDTQYF

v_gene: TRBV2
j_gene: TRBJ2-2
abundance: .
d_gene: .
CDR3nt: TGTGCCAGCAGACTGACGGACACCGGGGAGCTGTTTTTT
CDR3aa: CASRLTDTGELFF

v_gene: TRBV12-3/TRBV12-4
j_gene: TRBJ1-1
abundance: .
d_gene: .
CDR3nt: TGTGCCAGCAGGGCCGGAGGGCGGAACACTGAAGCTTTCTTT
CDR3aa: CASRAGGRNTEAFF

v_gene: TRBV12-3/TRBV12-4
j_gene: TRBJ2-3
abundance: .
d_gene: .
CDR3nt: TGTGCCAGCAGTTTAAGCTACCCCGGGGATACGCAGTATTTT
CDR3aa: CASSLSYPGDTQYF

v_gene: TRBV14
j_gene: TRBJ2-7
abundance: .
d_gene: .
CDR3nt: TGTGCCAGCAGCCAAGGTCATAGATCCGGGACAAGCTCCTACGAGCAGTACTTC
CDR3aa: CASSQGHRSGTSSYEQYF

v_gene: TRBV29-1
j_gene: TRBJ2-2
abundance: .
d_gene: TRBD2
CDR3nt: TGCAGCGTTGAATCGCGGGGGGGCGGGGAGCTGTTTTTT
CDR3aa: CSVESRGGGELFF

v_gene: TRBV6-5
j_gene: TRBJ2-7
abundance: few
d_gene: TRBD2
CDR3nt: TGTGCCAGCAGTTACTCGGCTAGCGGGAGTCCCCACGAGCAGTACTTC
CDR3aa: CASSYSASGSPHEQYF

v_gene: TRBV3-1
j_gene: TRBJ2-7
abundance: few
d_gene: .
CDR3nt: TGTGCCAGCAGCCAAGTCCAGGGGATCTACGAGCAGTACTTC
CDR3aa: CASSQVQGIYEQYF

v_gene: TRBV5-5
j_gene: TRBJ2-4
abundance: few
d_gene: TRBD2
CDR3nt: TGTGCCAGCAGCTTCGGACTAGCGGGGGGGCGGGGAAACATTCAGTACTTC
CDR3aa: CASSFGLAGGRGNIQYF

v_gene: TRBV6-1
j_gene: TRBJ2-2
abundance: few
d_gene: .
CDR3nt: TGTGCCAGCAGCCTCGACAGGTTCACCGGGGAGCTGTTTTTT
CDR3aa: CASSLDRFTGELFF

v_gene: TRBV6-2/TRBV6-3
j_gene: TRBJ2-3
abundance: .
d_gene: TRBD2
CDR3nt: TGTGCCAGCAGTGCCCCCTCGGGAGGAGATACGCAGTATTTT
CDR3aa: CASSAPSGGDTQYF

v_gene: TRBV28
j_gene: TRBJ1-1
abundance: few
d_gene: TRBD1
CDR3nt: TGTGCCAGCAGCCCCCGGACAGGGAAAGTAGTGAACACTGAAGCTTTCTTT
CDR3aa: CASSPRTGKVVNTEAFF

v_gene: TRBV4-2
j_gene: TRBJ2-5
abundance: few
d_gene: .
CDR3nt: TGTGCCAGCAGCCAAGCCGGGGGTCTCCAAGAGACCCAGTACTTC
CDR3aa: CASSQAGGLQETQYF

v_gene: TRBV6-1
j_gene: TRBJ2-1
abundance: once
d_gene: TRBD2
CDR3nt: TGTGCCAGCAGTACCCCTAGCGGCCAGTCCTACAATGAGCAGTTCTTC
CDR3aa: CASSTPSGQSYNEQFF

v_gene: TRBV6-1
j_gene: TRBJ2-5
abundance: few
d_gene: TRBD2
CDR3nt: TGTGCCAGCAGTCCCGGGACTAGCGACCAAGAGACCCAGTACTTC
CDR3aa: CASSPGTSDQETQYF

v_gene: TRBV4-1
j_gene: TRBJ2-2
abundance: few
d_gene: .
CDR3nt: TGCGCCAGCAGCCAAGATCGGGATAGCGGTAACACCGGGGAGCTGTTTTTT
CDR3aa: CASSQDRDSGNTGELFF

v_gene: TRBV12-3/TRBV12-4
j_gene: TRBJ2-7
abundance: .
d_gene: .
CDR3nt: TGTGCCAGCAGGGGCTCGGGGCCCGTCGAGCAGTACTTC
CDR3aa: CASRGSGPVEQYF